This is a list of T cell receptor beta chains from one sample in a study of cytomegalovirus exposure and HLA in healthy donors. Here immunoSEQ multiplex PCR was the method, and the copy in TCRdb shows in-frame clones only, minus some. The sample lists 150,000 or so clones; approximately 75% were seen once. The source material was PBMCs. The receptors here all came from a girl aged 5-17 years in good health and CMV-seronegative. CDR3s include the opening cysteine and the closing phenylalanine or tryptophan. The D gene is left open where the match is weak. Only part of the rows carry a size: once, few, many, or a class if the clone is expanded.

cdr3_nt: TGCAGCTACTTTCAGGGAAAGACCCAGTACTTC
cdr3_aa: CSYFQGKTQYF
d_call: -
clone_size: -
v_call: TRBV29-1
j_call: TRBJ2-5

cdr3_nt: TGCGCCAGCAGCTTCTTGCCGGGACAGCAAAACTATGGCTACACCTTC
cdr3_aa: CASSFLPGQQNYGYTF
d_call: TRBD1
clone_size: -
v_call: TRBV5-1
j_call: TRBJ1-2

cdr3_nt: TGTGCCAGCAGCCTCGGTTTGGGACTAGCGGTGTTTCTATCCTACAATGAGCAGTTCTTC
cdr3_aa: CASSLGLGLAVFLSYNEQFF
d_call: TRBD2
clone_size: -
v_call: TRBV7-8
j_call: TRBJ2-1

cdr3_nt: TGCAGTGCTAGAGGCGGGAACGAGCAGTACTTC
cdr3_aa: CSARGGNEQYF
d_call: -
clone_size: -
v_call: TRBV20-1
j_call: TRBJ2-7

cdr3_nt: TGTGCCAGCAGCTGGGGGGGATCCGCGGGAGAGCAGTTCTTC
cdr3_aa: CASSWGGSAGEQFF
d_call: TRBD2
clone_size: -
v_call: TRBV7-9
j_call: TRBJ2-1

cdr3_nt: TGCAGCGTTGAAGATGAGAAACCTCGAGGTAACTATGGCTACACCTTC
cdr3_aa: CSVEDEKPRGNYGYTF
d_call: -
clone_size: -
v_call: TRBV29-1
j_call: TRBJ1-2

cdr3_nt: TGTGCCAGTTCGGCGGAGAGGATTAATTCACCCCTCCACTTT
cdr3_aa: CASSAERINSPLHF
d_call: -
clone_size: few
v_call: TRBV19
j_call: TRBJ1-6

cdr3_nt: TGTGCCACCAGCAGTGGGGAGTCGACAGATACGCAGTATTTT
cdr3_aa: CATSSGESTDTQYF
d_call: -
clone_size: -
v_call: TRBV15
j_call: TRBJ2-3

cdr3_nt: TGTGCCTGGAGTATGGGACAGGGACTGAAGGATTCACCCCTCCACTTT
cdr3_aa: CAWSMGQGLKDSPLHF
d_call: TRBD1
clone_size: -
v_call: TRBV30
j_call: TRBJ1-6

cdr3_nt: TGCGCCAGCTCTCCGGGAGGGGGGGGCACTGAAGCTTTCTTT
cdr3_aa: CASSPGGGGTEAFF
d_call: -
clone_size: -
v_call: TRBV5-1
j_call: TRBJ1-1

cdr3_nt: TGTGCCAGCAGCTTATCCACAGGAACCTACGAGCAGTACTTC
cdr3_aa: CASSLSTGTYEQYF
d_call: -
clone_size: -
v_call: TRBV11-1
j_call: TRBJ2-7

cdr3_nt: TGCAGCGGCGGGACTGGGTCTGAAGCTTTCTTT
cdr3_aa: CSGGTGSEAFF
d_call: -
clone_size: -
v_call: TRBV29-1
j_call: TRBJ1-1

cdr3_nt: TGCGCCAGCAGCCTGGGGGGGGGTGGCGTGCATGAGCAGTTCTTC
cdr3_aa: CASSLGGGGVHEQFF
d_call: TRBD2
clone_size: -
v_call: TRBV5-1
j_call: TRBJ2-1

cdr3_nt: TGTGCCAGCAGCTTTGAGCGGGGCTACGAGCAGTACTTC
cdr3_aa: CASSFERGYEQYF
d_call: TRBD2
clone_size: once
v_call: TRBV7-8
j_call: TRBJ2-7

cdr3_nt: TGTGCCAGCAGCTCCGGGACAGCCAACAATCAGCCCCAGCATTTT
cdr3_aa: CASSSGTANNQPQHF
d_call: TRBD1
clone_size: -
v_call: TRBV5-6
j_call: TRBJ1-5

cdr3_nt: TGTGCCAGTAGTATTCTACAGGGACCCAATTCACCCCTCCACTTT
cdr3_aa: CASSILQGPNSPLHF
d_call: -
clone_size: once
v_call: TRBV19
j_call: TRBJ1-6

cdr3_nt: TGTGCCAGCTGGAAAGGGGAAGGCAATCAGCCCCAGCATTTT
cdr3_aa: CASWKGEGNQPQHF
d_call: -
clone_size: once
v_call: TRBV6-1
j_call: TRBJ1-5

cdr3_nt: TGTGCCAGTAGTATCGGCCCCTCCGGTATGAACAGGCGATCCTACAATGAGCAGTTCTTC
cdr3_aa: CASSIGPSGMNRRSYNEQFF
d_call: -
clone_size: -
v_call: TRBV19
j_call: TRBJ2-1

cdr3_nt: TGTGCCAGCAGCTTAAGGGGGTTCGGTATGTCATCTAGAGAGGAAAAACTGTTTTTT
cdr3_aa: CASSLRGFGMSSREEKLFF
d_call: -
clone_size: -
v_call: TRBV5-4
j_call: TRBJ1-4

cdr3_nt: TGTGCCAGCAGTGTAACAGCGGGGCAAGAGACCCAGTACTTC
cdr3_aa: CASSVTAGQETQYF
d_call: TRBD2
clone_size: once
v_call: TRBV2
j_call: TRBJ2-5

cdr3_nt: TGTGCCAGCAGTTACTCGAGGCAGGGTATCTTTGCCGGCTACACCTTC
cdr3_aa: CASSYSRQGIFAGYTF
d_call: -
clone_size: -
v_call: TRBV6-5
j_call: TRBJ1-2

cdr3_nt: TGTGCCTGGACTACGGACAGGAACTACGAGCAGTACTTC
cdr3_aa: CAWTTDRNYEQYF
d_call: TRBD1
clone_size: -
v_call: TRBV30
j_call: TRBJ2-7

cdr3_nt: TGTGCCACCAGCAGAGATTGGGACAGGGTGGGCTATGGCTACACCTTC
cdr3_aa: CATSRDWDRVGYGYTF
d_call: TRBD1
clone_size: few
v_call: TRBV15
j_call: TRBJ1-2

cdr3_nt: TGCAGCGTTAAGGCGGCAGCCATGAACACTGAAGCTTTCTTT
cdr3_aa: CSVKAAAMNTEAFF
d_call: -
clone_size: -
v_call: TRBV29-1
j_call: TRBJ1-1

cdr3_nt: TGTGCCAGCAGCCAAGATGTAGGACTCTCCGGCGAGCAGTACTTC
cdr3_aa: CASSQDVGLSGEQYF
d_call: -
clone_size: -
v_call: TRBV4-2
j_call: TRBJ2-7

cdr3_nt: TGCGCCAGCAGGGGGGACAGTTCTGGGTACGAGCAGTACTTC
cdr3_aa: CASRGDSSGYEQYF
d_call: TRBD1
clone_size: -
v_call: TRBV5-1
j_call: TRBJ2-7

cdr3_nt: TGCAGCGTCACCTCGCCGGGGGGCCTCCAAGAGACCCAGTACTTC
cdr3_aa: CSVTSPGGLQETQYF
d_call: -
clone_size: -
v_call: TRBV29-1
j_call: TRBJ2-5

cdr3_nt: TGTGCCAGCAGTGAAAACAGGGCGAACTATGGCTACACCTTC
cdr3_aa: CASSENRANYGYTF
d_call: -
clone_size: -
v_call: TRBV2
j_call: TRBJ1-2

cdr3_nt: TGTGCCAGCAGAGCCACTAGCGGGGGGGCAGGGGAGCAGTTCTTC
cdr3_aa: CASRATSGGAGEQFF
d_call: TRBD2
clone_size: -
v_call: TRBV6-1
j_call: TRBJ2-1

cdr3_nt: TGTGCCAGTAGACAGGGCAATCAGCCCCAGCATTTT
cdr3_aa: CASRQGNQPQHF
d_call: -
clone_size: -
v_call: TRBV19
j_call: TRBJ1-5

cdr3_nt: TGTGCCAGCAGTTACTCGGGCACGGGAACCGCCGAGCAGTACTTC
cdr3_aa: CASSYSGTGTAEQYF
d_call: -
clone_size: few
v_call: TRBV6-6
j_call: TRBJ2-7

cdr3_nt: TGTGCCACCAGCGAGTCGGGGTGGTCTGACTATGGCTACACCTTC
cdr3_aa: CATSESGWSDYGYTF
d_call: -
clone_size: -
v_call: TRBV15
j_call: TRBJ1-2

cdr3_nt: TGTGCCAGCAGGGTTTCCGGGACATTGTACTACGAGCAGTACTTC
cdr3_aa: CASRVSGTLYYEQYF
d_call: -
clone_size: -
v_call: TRBV5-6
j_call: TRBJ2-7

cdr3_nt: TGTGCCAGCCGCGGGGGGGCGGCTTACAATGAGCAGTTCTTC
cdr3_aa: CASRGGAAYNEQFF
d_call: TRBD2
clone_size: -
v_call: TRBV27
j_call: TRBJ2-1

cdr3_nt: TGTGCCAGCAGCCCTTATAGCGGGGCTGACACCGGGGAGCTGTTTTTT
cdr3_aa: CASSPYSGADTGELFF
d_call: TRBD2
clone_size: -
v_call: TRBV7-6
j_call: TRBJ2-2

cdr3_nt: TGTGCCAGCAGCCAGGGCGCGGGGGGACTACGGGAGACCCAGTACTTC
cdr3_aa: CASSQGAGGLRETQYF
d_call: TRBD2
clone_size: few
v_call: TRBV7-9
j_call: TRBJ2-5

cdr3_nt: TGCAGTGCTAGTTCGTCTGTTGAAGCTTTCTTT
cdr3_aa: CSASSSVEAFF
d_call: -
clone_size: once
v_call: TRBV20-1
j_call: TRBJ1-1

cdr3_nt: TGTGCCAGCAGCCTCGGACAGGCTCTCACTGAAGCTTTCTTT
cdr3_aa: CASSLGQALTEAFF
d_call: TRBD1
clone_size: few
v_call: TRBV7-9
j_call: TRBJ1-1

cdr3_nt: TGTGCCAGCAGCCAGGCCGGGACAGGGACTTCACCCCTCCACTTT
cdr3_aa: CASSQAGTGTSPLHF
d_call: TRBD1
clone_size: -
v_call: TRBV4-2
j_call: TRBJ1-6

cdr3_nt: TGCGCCAGCAGCCAAGTTGGTGGGACAGATACTTCACCCCTCCACTTT
cdr3_aa: CASSQVGGTDTSPLHF
d_call: TRBD1
clone_size: few
v_call: TRBV4-1
j_call: TRBJ1-6

cdr3_nt: TGTGCCAGCAGCTTGCCCGGGACAGACAACAATGAGCAGTTCTTC
cdr3_aa: CASSLPGTDNNEQFF
d_call: TRBD1
clone_size: -
v_call: TRBV5-4
j_call: TRBJ2-1

cdr3_nt: TGCAGCGTTGAACGGGGAATTGGTACAGATACGCAGTATTTT
cdr3_aa: CSVERGIGTDTQYF
d_call: -
clone_size: -
v_call: TRBV29-1
j_call: TRBJ2-3

cdr3_nt: TGTGCCAGCACCCAACCGGGGAACACCGGGGAGCTGTTTTTT
cdr3_aa: CASTQPGNTGELFF
d_call: -
clone_size: -
v_call: TRBV6-5
j_call: TRBJ2-2

cdr3_nt: TGTGCCAGCACTATAACAGGGGGTGAAGCTTTCTTT
cdr3_aa: CASTITGGEAFF
d_call: TRBD1
clone_size: -
v_call: TRBV6-5
j_call: TRBJ1-1

cdr3_nt: TGCGCCAGCAGTAGCCGGGCAGGGGGATCGGCCGGGGAGCTGTTTTTT
cdr3_aa: CASSSRAGGSAGELFF
d_call: TRBD1
clone_size: few
v_call: TRBV5-1
j_call: TRBJ2-2

cdr3_nt: TGTGCCAGCAGGAGGACAGGGGATAGCAATCAGCCCCAGCATTTT
cdr3_aa: CASRRTGDSNQPQHF
d_call: TRBD1
clone_size: few
v_call: TRBV6-5
j_call: TRBJ1-5

cdr3_nt: TGTGCCAGCAGCCTACAGGGATACACTGAAGCTTTCTTT
cdr3_aa: CASSLQGYTEAFF
d_call: -
clone_size: -
v_call: TRBV5-8
j_call: TRBJ1-1

cdr3_nt: TGTGCCAGCAGTTCACTGGACAGAACTAATGAAAAACTGTTTTTT
cdr3_aa: CASSSLDRTNEKLFF
d_call: -
clone_size: -
v_call: TRBV28
j_call: TRBJ1-4

cdr3_nt: TGTGCCAGCAGGGTCGCGGGAAGCAATCAGCCCCAGCATTTT
cdr3_aa: CASRVAGSNQPQHF
d_call: -
clone_size: -
v_call: TRBV6-1
j_call: TRBJ1-5

cdr3_nt: TGTGCCAGCAGCCCGTTGACAGGGGGGGTTGACACTGAAGCTTTCTTT
cdr3_aa: CASSPLTGGVDTEAFF
d_call: TRBD1
clone_size: few
v_call: TRBV9
j_call: TRBJ1-1

cdr3_nt: TGTGCCAGCAGTCCCGACAGTGATGATGGCTACACCTTC
cdr3_aa: CASSPDSDDGYTF
d_call: -
clone_size: -
v_call: TRBV6-5
j_call: TRBJ1-2

cdr3_nt: TGCGCCAGCAGCCCCAGACAGCTAGGAGATTCCGGGGAGCTGTTTTTT
cdr3_aa: CASSPRQLGDSGELFF
d_call: -
clone_size: -
v_call: TRBV5-1
j_call: TRBJ2-2

cdr3_nt: TGTGCCAGCAGCTTAACAGCGGCCTCTGGGGCCAACGTCCTGACTTTC
cdr3_aa: CASSLTAASGANVLTF
d_call: -
clone_size: -
v_call: TRBV11-3
j_call: TRBJ2-6

cdr3_nt: TGTGCCAGCAGCTCCCGGACAGGGACTAACACTGAAGCTTTCTTT
cdr3_aa: CASSSRTGTNTEAFF
d_call: TRBD1
clone_size: -
v_call: TRBV11-3
j_call: TRBJ1-1

cdr3_nt: TGTGCCAGCAGCTTAGGTCTAGCGGGCCTCGGGGAGACCCAGTACTTC
cdr3_aa: CASSLGLAGLGETQYF
d_call: TRBD2
clone_size: -
v_call: TRBV7-3
j_call: TRBJ2-5

cdr3_nt: TGTGCTAGTGGAACAGGGAGCGGATACACCTTC
cdr3_aa: CASGTGSGYTF
d_call: -
clone_size: -
v_call: TRBV12-5
j_call: TRBJ1-2

cdr3_nt: TGTGCCAGCAGCTCACCGGGACAGCGCTATGGCTACACCTTC
cdr3_aa: CASSSPGQRYGYTF
d_call: TRBD1
clone_size: -
v_call: TRBV7-9
j_call: TRBJ1-2

cdr3_nt: TGTGCCAGCAGTTTAGGGAGGGGGGGGTTCGAGACCCAGTACTTC
cdr3_aa: CASSLGRGGFETQYF
d_call: -
clone_size: -
v_call: TRBV28
j_call: TRBJ2-5

cdr3_nt: TGTGCCATCAGTCCGGGACAGGGGTCTCAGCCCCAGCATTTT
cdr3_aa: CAISPGQGSQPQHF
d_call: TRBD1
clone_size: -
v_call: TRBV10-3
j_call: TRBJ1-5

cdr3_nt: TGTGCCAGCTCACCACCCCAGGGCTACGAGCAGTACTTC
cdr3_aa: CASSPPQGYEQYF
d_call: -
clone_size: -
v_call: TRBV18
j_call: TRBJ2-7